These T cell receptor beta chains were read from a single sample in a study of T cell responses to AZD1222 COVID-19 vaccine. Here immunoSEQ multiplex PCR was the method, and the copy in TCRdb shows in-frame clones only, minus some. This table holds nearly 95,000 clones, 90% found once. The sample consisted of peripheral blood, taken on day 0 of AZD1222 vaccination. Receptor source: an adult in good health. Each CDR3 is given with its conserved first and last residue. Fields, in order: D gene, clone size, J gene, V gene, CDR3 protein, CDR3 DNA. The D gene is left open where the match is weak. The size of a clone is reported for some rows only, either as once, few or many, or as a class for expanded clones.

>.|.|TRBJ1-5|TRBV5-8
CASSLWRQPQHF
TGTGCCAGCAGCTTATGGAGACAGCCCCAGCATTTT
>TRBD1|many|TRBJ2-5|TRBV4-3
CASSPGQGAGETQYF
TGCGCCAGCAGCCCTGGACAGGGGGCGGGGGAGACCCAGTACTTC
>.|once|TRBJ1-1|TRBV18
CASSPGYLDTEAFF
TGTGCCAGCTCACCAGGTTACCTGGACACTGAAGCTTTCTTT
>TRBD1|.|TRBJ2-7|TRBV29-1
CSVEDWGQGEGQSRFGQYF
TGCAGCGTTGAAGATTGGGGACAGGGAGAGGGTCAATCGAGATTCGGGCAGTACTTC
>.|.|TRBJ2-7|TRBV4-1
CASSQGGYEQYF
TGCGCCAGCAGCCAAGGAGGCTACGAGCAGTACTTC
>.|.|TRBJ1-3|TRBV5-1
CASSLAGTLSGNTIYF
TGCGCCAGCAGCTTGGCGGGGACCCTCTCTGGAAACACCATATATTTT
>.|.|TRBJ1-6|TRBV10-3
CAISDQAPSYNSPLHF
TGTGCCATCAGTGACCAAGCCCCCTCCTATAATTCACCCCTCCACTTT
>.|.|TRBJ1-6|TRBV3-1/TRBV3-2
CASTRGNSPLHF
TGTGCCAGCACCCGGGGGAATTCACCCCTCCACTTT
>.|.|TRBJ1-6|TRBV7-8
CASNPGTQNSPLHF
TGTGCCAGCAACCCGGGGACACAGAATTCACCCCTCCACTTT
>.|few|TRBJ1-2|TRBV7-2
CASSLGETPGYTF
TGTGCCAGCAGCTTGGGGGAAACTCCTGGCTACACCTTC
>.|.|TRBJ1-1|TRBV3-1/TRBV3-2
CASSRPPDQGTEAFF
TGTGCCAGCAGCCGGCCACCTGATCAGGGCACTGAAGCTTTCTTT
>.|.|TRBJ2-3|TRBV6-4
CASSDRGTDTQYF
TGTGCCAGCAGTGACAGGGGCACAGATACGCAGTATTTT
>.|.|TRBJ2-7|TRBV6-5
CASMAGLYEQYF
TGTGCCAGCATGGCAGGGTTGTACGAGCAGTACTTC
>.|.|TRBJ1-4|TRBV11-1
CASSLRSVGTNEKLFF
TGTGCCAGCAGCTTAAGGTCCGTAGGGACTAATGAAAAACTGTTTTTT
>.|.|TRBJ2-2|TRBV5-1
CASSAGGRSTGELFF
TGCGCCAGCAGCGCCGGGGGGCGGAGCACCGGGGAGCTGTTTTTT
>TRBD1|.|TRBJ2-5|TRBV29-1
CSAHRGQGGETQYF
TGCAGCGCCCATAGGGGACAGGGAGGAGAGACCCAGTACTTC
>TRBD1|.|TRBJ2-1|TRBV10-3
CAIRGQVPNEQFF
TGTGCCATCAGGGGACAGGTTCCCAATGAGCAGTTCTTC
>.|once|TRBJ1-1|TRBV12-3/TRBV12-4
CASSPGMAEAFF
TGTGCCAGCAGCCCCGGGATGGCGGAAGCTTTCTTT
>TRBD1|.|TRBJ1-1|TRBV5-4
CASSRDRLEAFF
TGTGCCAGCAGCCGGGACAGGCTTGAAGCTTTCTTT
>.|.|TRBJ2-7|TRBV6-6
CASSYWGGEQYF
TGTGCCAGCAGTTACTGGGGCGGCGAGCAGTACTTC
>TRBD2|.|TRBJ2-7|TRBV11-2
CASSLDLAVLYEQYF
TGTGCCAGCAGCTTAGACCTAGCGGTCCTCTACGAGCAGTACTTC
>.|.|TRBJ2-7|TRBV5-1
CASSLYAVTNEQYF
TGCGCCAGCAGCTTGTACGCCGTTACAAACGAGCAGTACTTC
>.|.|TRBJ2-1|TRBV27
CASSLTVPSYNEQFF
TGTGCCAGCAGTTTGACTGTCCCTTCTTACAATGAGCAGTTCTTC
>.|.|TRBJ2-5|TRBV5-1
CASSLAGQEETQYF
TGCGCCAGCAGCTTGGCAGGGCAGGAAGAGACCCAGTACTTC
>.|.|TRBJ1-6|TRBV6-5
CASSYSRGNSPLHF
TGTGCCAGCAGTTACTCAAGGGGCAATTCACCCCTCCACTTT
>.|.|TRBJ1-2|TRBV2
CASSLIGQNYGYTF
TGTGCCAGCAGTTTGATCGGACAAAACTATGGCTACACCTTC
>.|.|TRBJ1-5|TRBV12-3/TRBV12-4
CASSFGGNQPQHF
TGTGCCAGCAGTTTCGGGGGCAATCAGCCCCAGCATTTT
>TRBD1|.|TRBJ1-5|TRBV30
CAWSTGATDQPQHF
TGTGCCTGGAGTACAGGGGCTACCGATCAGCCCCAGCATTTT